This T cell receptor beta chain derives from a study of T cell changes during pregnancy in multiple sclerosis. TCRdb keeps only in-frame clones here, not all; method: immunoSEQ multiplex PCR. The top ten clones hold more than 1.5% of a sample with over 65,000 clones, approximately 89% of them seen once. V lost 0 bases and J lost 8; bases outside the gene matches: 9. There are 16 residues in the CDR3. Looked up from germline, CDR1 is SGDLS and CDR2 is YYNGEE. This sample comprised peripheral blood, obtained in the first trimester of pregnancy. The source of this sequence is a female donor in good health, enrolled as a control in a pregnancy study. This chain joins TRBV9 and TRBJ2-1; 9 bases agree with TRBD1. CDR3 DNA sequence: TGTGCCAGCAGCGTAGGTTTACAGGGGGCATGGGATGAGCAGTTCTTC. This gives the protein CASSVGLQGAWDEQFF.